The 2 T cell receptor beta chains below were found in one sample sequenced in a study of shared clonotypes between healthy human individuals. Method: immunoSEQ multiplex PCR; TCRdb's copy keeps in-frame clones and lacks some. The repertoire holds over a million clones, roughly 75% seen once, with roughly 1.5% in the top ten. Specimen: memory CD4+ T cells sorted from blood. Described subset: CD45RA-negative fraction. The receptors here all came from a man aged 18 to 30 in good health.

V gene TRBV7-9 combines with J gene TRBJ2-6; no definite D call. Germline CDR1 SEHNR, CDR2 FQNEAQ (reference sequence). This CDR3 region has 17 residues. Deletions cut 2 bases from V and 0 bases from J, with 11 bases between. The CDR3 sequence is CASSLLGDGSGANVLTF. The CDR3 DNA is TGTGCCAGCAGCTTACTGGGCGACGGCTCTGGGGCCAACGTCCTGACTTTC.

V gene TRBV7-2 combines with J gene TRBJ1-6, with D unresolved. There are 15 residues in the CDR3. The germline gives CDR1 SGHTA, CDR2 FQGNSA. Trimming left V 0 bases short and J 7 bases short, with 10 bases between. DNA for the CDR3: TGTGCCAGCAGCTTAGCAGCAGGACCCAATTCACCCCTCCACTTT. Its translation is CASSLAAGPNSPLHF. The full variable domain, rest sourced from reference TRBV7-2 and TRBJ1-6, is GAGVSQSPSNKVTEKGKDVELRCDPISGHTALYWYRQSLGQGLEFLIYFQGNSAPDKSGLPSDRFSAERTGGSVSTLTIQRTQQEDSAVYLCASSLAAGPNSPLHFGNGTRLTVT.